This entry describes one T cell receptor beta chain. Its antigen is unidentified. Profiled with immunoSEQ multiplex PCR; TCRdb holds only in-frame clones, not every one. The sample shows 160,000 or so clones, roughly nine tenths of them seen only once. The entry originates in a study of lymphopenia after photon versus proton radiotherapy. Regarding the study as a whole: Better survival with proton therapy was suggested as possible, not demonstrated. After lymphocyte nadir, photon-treated repertoires showed oligoclonal expansion, especially CD8+ Temra. Relative stability marked proton patients; photon patients lost diversity and naive cells.

The input for sequencing was peripheral blood, taken from a patient treated with photon-based radiotherapy. The clonotype was recovered from a man aged 45 to 65 with gastric cancer.

The DNA of the CDR3 is TGTGCCAGCAGTAGGTGGGACCGTAACAATGAGCAGTTCTTC. Translating it yields CASSRWDRNNEQFF. The chain recombines TRBV6-5 with TRBJ2-1, with D perhaps being TRBD1 or TRBD2 (5 bases each). Trimming took 5 bases from V and 5 from J, leaving 13 bases between them. The germline V gene has CDR1 MNHEY and CDR2 SVGAGI. This CDR3 has 14 amino acids.